The rows below give T cell receptor beta chains drawn from one sample of a study of blood T cell repertoires in COVID-19. Assay used: immunoSEQ multiplex PCR; TCRdb lists only in-frame clones, some missing. The table shows some 300,000 clones, with approximately 89% occurring only once. Material: PBMCs or T cells enriched from blood (not recorded which). The receptors derive from a woman aged 45-60 years who had been exposed to COVID-19. CDR3s include the opening cysteine and the closing phenylalanine or tryptophan. D genes are given only for firm matches. Only part of the rows carry a size: once, few, many, or a class if the clone is expanded.

d_gene,j_gene,abundance,v_gene,CDR3aa,CDR3nt
NA,TRBJ2-2,NA,TRBV28,CASSLLGELFF,TGTGCCAGCAGTTTACTCGGGGAGCTGTTTTTT
TRBD2,TRBJ2-2,NA,TRBV3-1/TRBV3-2,CASSPVPGTSGSGGELFF,TGTGCCAGCAGCCCGGTTCCCGGGACTAGTGGTTCTGGCGGGGAGCTGTTTTTT
NA,TRBJ1-1,NA,TRBV19,CASSRQGTGTEAFF,TGTGCCAGTAGTCGGCAGGGGACGGGGACTGAAGCTTTCTTT
TRBD2,TRBJ2-3,NA,TRBV7-9,CASSSSGGGTDTQYF,TGTGCCAGCAGCTCCTCCGGCGGGGGGACAGATACGCAGTATTTT
TRBD2,TRBJ2-5,NA,TRBV29-1,CSVELMLREGGTQYF,TGCAGCGTTGAATTGATGCTCCGGGAGGGGGGGACCCAGTACTTC
TRBD1,TRBJ2-2,NA,TRBV24-1,CATSQEDRDTGELFF,TGTGCCACCAGCCAAGAGGACAGGGACACCGGGGAGCTGTTTTTT
TRBD1,TRBJ2-3,NA,TRBV7-2,CASSSYGQGAEDTQYF,TGTGCCAGCAGCTCCTACGGACAGGGGGCTGAAGATACGCAGTATTTT
TRBD1,TRBJ1-5,NA,TRBV24-1,CATSDSRNRGVNQPQHF,TGTGCCACCAGTGATTCCAGGAACAGGGGGGTCAATCAGCCCCAGCATTTT
TRBD1,TRBJ2-2,NA,TRBV19,CASKAPNRGPTGELFF,TGTGCCAGTAAGGCCCCTAACAGGGGGCCCACCGGGGAGCTGTTTTTT
NA,TRBJ1-2,NA,TRBV5-6,CASADQGLRRGYTF,TGTGCCAGCGCCGACCAGGGCCTCAGGCGCGGCTACACCTTC
NA,TRBJ2-3,NA,TRBV9,CASSVEGGYTDTQYF,TGTGCCAGCAGCGTAGAAGGGGGATACACAGATACGCAGTATTTT
TRBD1,TRBJ1-4,few,TRBV2,CASITDRNNEKLFF,TGTGCCAGCATCACGGACAGGAATAATGAAAAACTGTTTTTT
TRBD1,TRBJ2-2,NA,TRBV5-8,CASRSGTGGPNTGELFF,TGTGCCAGCAGGTCCGGGACAGGGGGCCCTAACACCGGGGAGCTGTTTTTT
TRBD2,TRBJ2-3,NA,TRBV2,CASSGLARTDTQYF,TGTGCCAGCAGTGGACTAGCCCGCACAGATACGCAGTATTTT
NA,TRBJ1-2,few,TRBV5-6,CASSSGHALFGYTF,TGTGCCAGCAGCTCGGGACACGCACTCTTCGGCTACACCTTC
NA,TRBJ1-4,NA,TRBV28,CASRRDRGINEKLFF,TGTGCCAGCAGACGAGACCGCGGCATCAATGAAAAACTGTTTTTT
TRBD1,TRBJ2-6,NA,TRBV7-9,CASSLHRDREAGANVLTF,TGTGCCAGCAGCCTGCACCGGGACAGGGAGGCTGGGGCCAACGTCCTGACTTTC
NA,TRBJ2-7,NA,TRBV5-4,CASSQQGKGEQYF,TGTGCCAGCAGCCAGCAGGGAAAGGGCGAGCAGTACTTC
NA,TRBJ2-3,NA,TRBV19,CASSVRDFPTDTQYF,TGTGCCAGTAGTGTCCGGGACTTCCCCACAGATACGCAGTATTTT
NA,TRBJ2-7,NA,TRBV9,CASSVGQGYSYEQYF,TGTGCCAGCAGCGTGGGCCAGGGATACTCCTACGAGCAGTACTTC
NA,TRBJ2-2,NA,TRBV5-1,CASRRQAGPNTGELFF,TGCGCCAGCAGACGCCAAGCGGGTCCGAACACCGGGGAGCTGTTTTTT
TRBD1,TRBJ1-6,NA,TRBV6-5,CATRTGRSDSPLHF,TGTGCCACCCGGACAGGGCGGTCTGATTCACCCCTCCACTTT
TRBD2,TRBJ2-1,NA,TRBV5-1,CASSLGSSGDNEQFF,TGCGCCAGCAGCTTGGGGTCTAGCGGGGACAATGAGCAGTTCTTC
TRBD2,TRBJ2-5,once,TRBV9,CASSVATSGGIQETQYF,TGTGCCAGCAGCGTAGCGACTAGCGGGGGGATTCAAGAGACCCAGTACTTC
NA,TRBJ1-4,once,TRBV3-1/TRBV3-2,CASSRSQGRANEKLFF,TGTGCCAGCAGCCGATCGCAGGGTCGGGCTAATGAAAAACTGTTTTTT
TRBD1,TRBJ2-4,NA,TRBV3-1/TRBV3-2,CASSSRQGRNIQYF,TGTGCCAGCAGCTCCCGACAGGGCCGGAACATTCAGTACTTC
NA,TRBJ2-3,NA,TRBV11-2,CASSLMMGTPSDTQYF,TGTGCCAGCAGCTTAATGATGGGCACGCCTTCGGATACGCAGTATTTT
NA,TRBJ1-5,NA,TRBV28,CASSSGDSLRPQHF,TGTGCCAGCAGTTCCGGGGATTCACTGAGGCCCCAGCATTTT
TRBD1,TRBJ2-5,NA,TRBV5-1,CASSPGQGMETQYF,TGCGCCAGCAGCCCTGGACAGGGCATGGAGACCCAGTACTTC
TRBD1,TRBJ2-7,NA,TRBV3-1/TRBV3-2,CASSQDTGGYEQYF,TGTGCCAGCAGCCAAGATACAGGGGGGTACGAGCAGTACTTC
NA,TRBJ2-7,NA,TRBV25-1,CASRQGSYEQYF,TGTGCCAGCAGACAGGGAAGCTACGAGCAGTACTTC
NA,TRBJ2-7,NA,TRBV5-1,CASSFTDSSYEQYF,TGCGCCAGCAGCTTCACAGACAGCTCCTACGAGCAGTACTTC
NA,TRBJ1-2,NA,TRBV4-1,CASSQGRGAANYGYTF,TGCGCCAGCAGCCAAGGCCGCGGAGCAGCTAACTATGGCTACACCTTC
TRBD1,TRBJ1-6,NA,TRBV2,CASSEGQGWNSPLHF,TGTGCCAGCAGTGAAGGACAGGGATGGAATTCACCCCTCCACTTT
NA,TRBJ2-3,NA,TRBV15,CATSRDGAGIPGDTQYF,TGTGCCACCAGCAGAGATGGAGCCGGGATTCCGGGAGATACGCAGTATTTT
TRBD1,TRBJ1-1,NA,TRBV5-1,CASSPVDRAPEAFF,TGCGCCAGCAGCCCGGTGGACAGGGCCCCTGAAGCTTTCTTT
NA,TRBJ1-6,few,TRBV5-8,CASSLPLGGGSPLHF,TGTGCCAGCAGCTTGCCCCTGGGTGGGGGCTCACCCCTCCACTTT
NA,TRBJ1-1,NA,TRBV19,CASTLRRGAMNTEAFF,TGTGCCAGTACCCTCCGGCGGGGGGCTATGAACACTGAAGCTTTCTTT
NA,TRBJ2-2,NA,TRBV5-1,CASSLGPRQSSTGELFF,TGCGCCAGCAGCTTGGGGCCGAGACAGAGTTCAACCGGGGAGCTGTTTTTT
NA,TRBJ1-5,NA,TRBV6-5,CASRQGNQPQHF,TGTGCCAGCAGACAGGGCAATCAGCCCCAGCATTTT
TRBD2,TRBJ2-3,NA,TRBV2,CASRASSGGLDTQYF,TGTGCCAGCAGAGCCTCTAGCGGGGGTTTAGATACGCAGTATTTT
NA,TRBJ1-5,NA,TRBV27,CASSIRGYSNQPQHF,TGTGCCAGCTCCATCCGGGGATATAGCAATCAGCCCCAGCATTTT
NA,TRBJ2-5,NA,TRBV3-1/TRBV3-2,CASSQTETQYF,TGTGCCAGCAGCCAAACTGAGACCCAGTACTTC
NA,TRBJ1-1,NA,TRBV3-1/TRBV3-2,CASSQGRGTEAFF,TGTGCCAGCAGCCAAGGGAGGGGCACTGAAGCTTTCTTT
NA,TRBJ1-5,NA,TRBV28,CASSTQVFGQPQHF,TGTGCCAGCAGTACCCAGGTGTTCGGTCAGCCCCAGCATTTT
TRBD2,TRBJ2-3,few,TRBV14,CASSQGASGVTDTQYF,TGTGCCAGCAGCCAAGGGGCTAGCGGAGTCACAGATACGCAGTATTTT
NA,TRBJ1-1,NA,TRBV5-6,CASSPDKGGVRMNTEAFF,TGTGCCAGCAGCCCGGACAAAGGGGGTGTGAGGATGAACACTGAAGCTTTCTTT
TRBD1,TRBJ1-4,NA,TRBV5-1,CASSLDPGQTNEKLFF,TGCGCCAGCAGCTTGGACCCGGGACAGACTAATGAAAAACTGTTTTTT
NA,TRBJ1-5,NA,TRBV28,CASSSSGGVNQPQHF,TGTGCCAGCAGTTCCTCCGGGGGGGTTAATCAGCCCCAGCATTTT
TRBD1,TRBJ1-1,NA,TRBV7-2,CASSLTGTGKTEAFF,TGTGCCAGCAGCTTAACAGGGACAGGGAAAACTGAAGCTTTCTTT
NA,TRBJ2-7,NA,TRBV5-4,CASSRQQGYEQYF,TGTGCCAGCAGCCGCCAACAGGGCTACGAGCAGTACTTC